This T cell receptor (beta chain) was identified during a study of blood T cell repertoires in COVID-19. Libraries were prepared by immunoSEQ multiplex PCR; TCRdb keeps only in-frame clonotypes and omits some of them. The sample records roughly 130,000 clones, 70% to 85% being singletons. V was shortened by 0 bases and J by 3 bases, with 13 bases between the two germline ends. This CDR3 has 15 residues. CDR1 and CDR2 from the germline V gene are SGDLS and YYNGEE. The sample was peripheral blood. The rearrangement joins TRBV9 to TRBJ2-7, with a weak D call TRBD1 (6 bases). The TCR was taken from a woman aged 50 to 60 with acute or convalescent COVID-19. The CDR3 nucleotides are TGTGCCAGCAGCGTAGATGGGGGCGCGGGCTACGAGCAGTACTTC. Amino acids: CASSVDGGAGYEQYF.